The TCR beta chain described here comes from a study of CD8 T cells in ankylosing spondylitis. With regard to this clonotype: Antigen: not known. A read error may explain this, as a much larger clone is one base away.

Study observations and caveats: Disease-linked clones bore a CD8+ phenotype, appearing relatively rarely in peripheral blood. Matched ankylosing spondylitis synovial fluid reportedly contained a significantly enriched population of disease-linked clones.

This CDR3 has 14 residues. CDR1 LNHNV and CDR2 YYDKDF come from the germline V gene (reference sequence). TCRdb passed the 5' RACE reads through MiXCR, listing each CDR3 protein once. This table holds 150,000 to 200,000 distinct CDR3 sequences, about 9.9% found once. The clonotype comes from a male donor with ankylosing spondylitis or in good health (not recorded which). This sequence joins TRBV15 and TRBJ1-1, with D possibly being TRBD1 (6 bases). Sequencing used blood, either unsorted or a sorted T cell fraction (not recorded which). The CDR3 sequence: CAASRARGNTEAFF. The CDR3 DNA is TGTGCCGCCAGCAGAGCCAGGGGGAACACTGAAGCTTTCTTT. Based on the CDR3 plus reference TRBV15 and TRBJ1-1, the full variable domain is DAMVIQNPRYQVTQFGKPVTLSCSQTLNHNVMYWYQQKSSQAPKLLFHYYDKDFNNEADTPDNFQSRRPNTSFCFLDIRSPGLGDTAMYLCAASRARGNTEAFFGQGTRLTVV.